This is a list of T cell receptor beta chains from one sample in a study of blood T cell repertoires in COVID-19. Data came from immunoSEQ multiplex PCR; TCRdb stores just in-frame clones and leaves some out. There are over 200,000 clones in the sample; 91% occur only once, and 1.2% lies in the top ten. Sequencing was performed on PBMCs or T cells enriched from blood (not recorded which). Receptor source: a human donor in a cohort exposed to, infected with or recovered from COVID-19 (not recorded which). The donor label of this sample is uncertain. CDR3s include the opening cysteine and the closing phenylalanine or tryptophan. A D gene is named only where the DNA matches it firmly. A row's size may be missing; if present it is once, few, many or a size class.

size | J | D | V | DNA | CDR3
few | TRBJ1-2 | . | TRBV24-1 | TGTGCCACCAGTGATTGGAGGGGAAACTATGGCTACACCTTC | CATSDWRGNYGYTF
. | TRBJ2-5 | TRBD2 | TRBV5-1 | TGCGCCAGCAGCCTGGCGGGAGGAGCGGCCCAAGAGACCCAGTACTTC | CASSLAGGAAQETQYF
. | TRBJ1-3 | TRBD1 | TRBV10-2 | TGCGCCAGCAGGGGATTGGACAGGGGAAGGCCTGGAAACACCATATATTTT | CASRGLDRGRPGNTIYF
. | TRBJ2-7 | TRBD1 | TRBV3-1/TRBV3-2 | TGTGCCAGCAGCCCGACAGGGAGCTCCTACGAGCAGTACTTC | CASSPTGSSYEQYF
once | TRBJ1-5 | . | TRBV7-2 | TGTGCCAGCAGCTTAGTGCCGGGGGACGGTCAGCCCCAGCATTTT | CASSLVPGDGQPQHF
few | TRBJ2-2 | . | TRBV18 | TGTGCCAGCTCACGGACTGGGGAGAACACCGGGGAGCTGTTTTTT | CASSRTGENTGELFF
. | TRBJ2-2 | . | TRBV30 | TGTGCCTGGAGACGGGAAACCGGGGAGCTGTTTTTT | CAWRRETGELFF
. | TRBJ1-1 | . | TRBV6-4 | TGTGCCAGCAGTGAGGAGTTGCACACTGAAGCTTTCTTT | CASSEELHTEAFF
. | TRBJ2-5 | . | TRBV5-8 | TGTGCCAGCAGCAAGAGGCGGGAAGAGACCCAGTACTTC | CASSKRREETQYF
few | TRBJ1-5 | TRBD1 | TRBV15 | TGTGCCACCAGCAGGAAGACAGGGGGTGGCAATCAGCCCCAGCATTTT | CATSRKTGGGNQPQHF
. | TRBJ2-7 | TRBD1 | TRBV10-3 | TGTGCCATCAGGGGACAGAGCTCCTACGAGCAGTACTTC | CAIRGQSSYEQYF
. | TRBJ1-6 | . | TRBV19 | TGTGCCAGTAGTATAGCTCCCGACTGGCCTCCGGGTAATTCACCCCTCCACTTT | CASSIAPDWPPGNSPLHF
. | TRBJ2-2 | . | TRBV28 | TGTGCCAGCAGTAAAGGGGACACCGGGGAGCTGTTTTTT | CASSKGDTGELFF
. | TRBJ1-4 | TRBD1 | TRBV7-6 | TGTGCCAGCAGCTTAGCAGGACAGGGTGATGAAAAACTGTTTTTT | CASSLAGQGDEKLFF
. | TRBJ2-5 | TRBD2 | TRBV7-2 | TGTGCCAGCACGAAGAGGACTAGCGAAGAGACCCAGTACTTC | CASTKRTSEETQYF
. | TRBJ1-6 | TRBD1 | TRBV10-2 | TGCGCCAGCAGATCCGGGACAGGGGGTTCACCCCTCCACTTT | CASRSGTGGSPLHF
. | TRBJ2-5 | TRBD1 | TRBV19 | TGTGCCAGTAGTAAACAGGGGGCGCGGGAGACCCAGTACTTC | CASSKQGARETQYF
. | TRBJ1-5 | . | TRBV7-8 | TGTGCCAGCAGCCTCCAGGCACAGCCCCAGCATTTT | CASSLQAQPQHF
. | TRBJ2-1 | . | TRBV3-1/TRBV3-2 | TGTGCCAGCAGCCAAGGACGAGGGGGTAATGAGCAGTTCTTC | CASSQGRGGNEQFF
. | TRBJ1-1 | . | TRBV11-3 | TGTGCCAGCAGCTCAGTTACAGCGGCGTCTGAAGCTTTCTTT | CASSSVTAASEAFF
. | TRBJ1-5 | TRBD1 | TRBV19 | TGTGCCAGTATTATTACCTCGACAGGGCATAATCAGCCCCAGCATTTT | CASIITSTGHNQPQHF
. | TRBJ1-2 | . | TRBV9 | TGTGCCAGCAGCGTAGGATCGCGGGTTGGCTACACCTTC | CASSVGSRVGYTF
once | TRBJ1-5 | . | TRBV19 | TGTGCCAGTAGTCCCACGGGGGTTAACAATCAGCCCCAGCATTTT | CASSPTGVNNQPQHF
once | TRBJ1-2 | . | TRBV10-3 | TGTGCCATCGGAGGCGGTCGACTTTATGGCTACACCTTC | CAIGGGRLYGYTF
. | TRBJ2-2 | . | TRBV9 | TGTGCCAGCAGCCTCAGGACAGCGAACACCGGGGAGCTGTTTTTT | CASSLRTANTGELFF
. | TRBJ2-4 | TRBD2 | TRBV5-1 | TGCGCCACCCCTCGAGGACTAGCGGGGGGGGGCAAAAACATTCAGTACTTC | CATPRGLAGGGKNIQYF
. | TRBJ1-1 | . | TRBV19 | TGTGCCAGTATGTCGGGGATCGGTATGAACACTGAAGCTTTCTTT | CASMSGIGMNTEAFF
. | TRBJ2-7 | TRBD1 | TRBV6-5 | TGTGCCAGCAGTTACGGGACAGGGCGGCACGAGCAGTACTTC | CASSYGTGRHEQYF
. | TRBJ1-1 | TRBD1 | TRBV29-1 | TGCAGCGTTCTGGGACAGGGGAACACTGAAGCTTTCTTT | CSVLGQGNTEAFF
once | TRBJ2-1 | TRBD2 | TRBV7-2 | TGTGCCAGCAGCTTAGCGCGAGGGACTAGCCCCGACTTCTCCTACAATGAGCAGTTCTTC | CASSLARGTSPDFSYNEQFF
. | TRBJ1-4 | TRBD1 | TRBV18 | TGTGCCAGCTCACCCCAAGGACAGGGCGCCGGTGAAAAACTGTTTTTT | CASSPQGQGAGEKLFF
. | TRBJ1-4 | . | TRBV4-3 | TGCGCCAGCAGCCAAGATTGGCAGGGGCGAGAAAAACTGTTTTTT | CASSQDWQGREKLFF
. | TRBJ2-2 | . | TRBV12-5 | TGTGCTAGTGGTTTGGTACAGGGCGTCGCCGGGGAGCTGTTTTTT | CASGLVQGVAGELFF
. | TRBJ2-2 | . | TRBV30 | TGTGCCTGGAGTGCAGGGACCGGGGAGCTGTTTTTT | CAWSAGTGELFF
. | TRBJ1-1 | . | TRBV12-3/TRBV12-4 | TGTGCCAGCAGCCCTACGCAGGGCGCCAAAGCTTTCTTT | CASSPTQGAKAFF
. | TRBJ1-2 | . | TRBV5-1 | TGCGCCAGCAGCTTGGACAGCTACTATGGCTACACCTTC | CASSLDSYYGYTF
. | TRBJ1-2 | . | TRBV14 | TGTGCCAGCAGCCAAGATCCCAAACGGGGCTACACCTTC | CASSQDPKRGYTF
. | TRBJ1-1 | . | TRBV21-1 | TGTGCCAGCAGCAAAGCGGGGACAGGGGGCACTGAAGCTTTCTTT | CASSKAGTGGTEAFF
. | TRBJ1-2 | . | TRBV7-9 | TGTGCCAGCAGCCAACCGGGGGGGGCAAACTATGGCTACACCTTC | CASSQPGGANYGYTF
. | TRBJ1-1 | . | TRBV18 | TGTGCCAGCTCACTGGACTTAGAGGACACTGAAGCTTTCTTT | CASSLDLEDTEAFF
once | TRBJ2-1 | TRBD2 | TRBV7-6 | TGTGCCAGCGGGACTAGCGGGGGTAGCTCCTACAATGAGCAGTTCTTC | CASGTSGGSSYNEQFF
. | TRBJ1-2 | . | TRBV20-1 | TGCAGTGCGGCTAAGGGGGGCTACACCTTC | CSAAKGGYTF
. | TRBJ2-1 | . | TRBV7-3 | TGTGCCAGCAGCTTAATTCAGGGCGGTCTTAGTGAGCAGTTCTTC | CASSLIQGGLSEQFF
. | TRBJ2-3 | . | TRBV24-1 | TGTGCCACCAGTGATTCCGGGACTGGCACAGATACGCAGTATTTT | CATSDSGTGTDTQYF
many | TRBJ1-2 | . | TRBV12-2 | TGTGCAAGTCGCGGCAGCGGGACAGGGGGCAATGGCTACACCTTC | CASRGSGTGGNGYTF
. | TRBJ2-1 | . | TRBV19 | TGTGCCAGTAGTATACCGTACACGAAGTCAAATGAGCAGTTCTTC | CASSIPYTKSNEQFF
few | TRBJ1-2 | TRBD1 | TRBV28 | TGTGCCAGCAGCGGGACAGGTTTACCTGGCAGGGGCTACACCTTC | CASSGTGLPGRGYTF
. | TRBJ1-2 | TRBD1 | TRBV5-1 | TGCGCCAGCAGCTTGGAGGGGACAGAGGTCTATGGCTACACCTTC | CASSLEGTEVYGYTF
. | TRBJ2-2 | . | TRBV7-2 | TGTGCCAGCAGCTTAAGACAGGAGCACACCGGGGAGCTGTTTTTT | CASSLRQEHTGELFF
. | TRBJ2-3 | TRBD2 | TRBV7-2 | TGTGCCAGCAGCCGCCTCGCGGGGGGGTCTGCAGATACGCAGTATTTT | CASSRLAGGSADTQYF
. | TRBJ2-1 | TRBD2 | TRBV2 | TGTGCCAGCAGTGATCGGGCTAGCGGGGGGCTGGAGCAGTTCTTC | CASSDRASGGLEQFF
. | TRBJ1-5 | TRBD1 | TRBV27 | TGTGCCAGCAGTTCGTTACAGGGGGCGTATACCAATCAGCCCCAGCATTTT | CASSSLQGAYTNQPQHF
. | TRBJ1-3 | . | TRBV27 | TGTGCCAGCAGGGAGAGACTAGGAAACACCATATATTTT | CASRERLGNTIYF
. | TRBJ1-1 | . | TRBV4-2 | TGTGCCAGCAGCTACCGCCGGGACTCGAACACTGAAGCTTTCTTT | CASSYRRDSNTEAFF
few | TRBJ1-6 | . | TRBV28 | TGTGCCAGCAGTGTATCGAGGGGGAATTCACCCCTCCACTTT | CASSVSRGNSPLHF
. | TRBJ1-1 | . | TRBV27 | TGTGCCAGCAGTACCACAGGAAATGAAGCTTTCTTT | CASSTTGNEAFF
. | TRBJ1-4 | . | TRBV7-9 | TGTGCCAGCAGCTTAGCGCGGCAACGCGCTGAAAAACTGTTTTTT | CASSLARQRAEKLFF
. | TRBJ2-7 | . | TRBV3-1/TRBV3-2 | TGTGCCAGCAGCCGAGCTTCGTCCTACGAGCAGTACTTC | CASSRASSYEQYF